This T cell receptor beta chain comes out of a study of cytomegalovirus exposure and HLA in healthy donors. The sample holds a few counts of this clone. PCR primers comprised 60 Vbeta and 13 Jbeta primers. The data were produced by immunoSEQ multiplex PCR, yet TCRdb's version contains in-frame clones alone and is incomplete. The sample consists of 140,000 to 150,000 clones, around 90% of them appearing once. With V trimmed by 6 bases and J by 3 bases, 2 bases remained unmatched. In germline, CDR1 is MNHNS, CDR2 SASEGT. The CDR3 runs to 13 residues. The sequenced sample consisted of PBMCs. The TCR comes from a woman in her forties in good health and CMV-seronegative. This sequence joins TRBV6-1 and TRBJ2-7, with 10 bases lining up with TRBD1. The chain's CDR3 is CASRGQGNYEQYF. The CDR3, as DNA: TGTGCCAGCAGGGGACAGGGGAACTACGAGCAGTACTTC.